This TCR beta chain was sequenced in a study of cytomegalovirus exposure and HLA in healthy donors. Notes on the study in general: An analysis done earlier found most TCR beta V segments productive about 87% or about 30% of the time.

As for this clone: Its antigen is currently unknown.

The CDR3 contains 17 residues. Trimming at V came to 0 bases and at J to 6 bases, leaving 7 bases not matched to a gene. Germline V CDR1 and CDR2: LGHNA, YNFKEQ. A multiplex PCR was run with 60 Vbeta primers and 13 Jbeta primers. Measured with immunoSEQ multiplex PCR; TCRdb has only the in-frame clones, and not every one. The data hold 180,000 or so clones, with about 88% observed a single time. Sequencing used PBMCs. J is TRBJ2-7 and V is TRBV4-2, with 14 positions matching TRBD2. The receptor comes from a young woman in good health and CMV-seronegative. CDR3 sequence (DNA): TGTGCCAGCAGCCAAGAACGACTAGCGGGAGGGGGAGGCGAGCAGTACTTC. Translated, it gives CASSQERLAGGGGEQYF.